This passage covers 21 T cell receptor beta chains from one sample sequenced in a study of T-cell reconstitution after alpha-beta-depleted transplantation in children (dated by TCRdb to the mid-2010s). This specimen's treatment or condition label, interpreted: allogeneic hematopoietic cell transplantation with graft depleted of TCRalphabeta T cells and CD19 B cells. Library preparation employed PCR. The sample was run on an Illumina HiSeq 2500. To normalize quantification of the TCRbeta repertoire, the TCR libraries were built with molecular barcoding that relied on unique molecular identifiers. The raw public reads went through TCRdb reprocessing: fastp at Q25, MiXCR clone calling, in-frame beta chains kept. Each entry is one CDR3 protein sequence, shown with its most common DNA and genes. The sample has approximately 490,000 distinct CDR3 sequences on record, under 12% of them singletons. Clones ranked in the top ten supply approximately 2% of the sample.

The material sequenced was PBMCs, taken before TCRalphabeta/CD19-depleted stem cell transplant. The receptors were gathered from a child aged 2-9 years with inherited bone marrow failure, due to receive a stem cell transplant.

This chain joins TRBV6-5 and TRBJ2-7; D perhaps matches TRBD2 (7 bases). Between the trimmed V and J ends, which lost 2 bases and 4 bases, there was a span of 21 bases. Germline CDR1 and CDR2: MNHEY and SVGAGI. The CDR3 totals 17 residues. Here the CDR3 DNA reads TGTGCCAGCAGTTACCTCTGGGGGCGGGAGCGGTTGTACGAGCAGTACTTC. This gives the protein CASSYLWGRERLYEQYF.

This clonotype occurred many times. V is TRBV10-3 and J is TRBJ2-7; D uncertain. With 0 bases removed from V and 6 bases from J, the gap between germline ends came to 9 bases. The germline gives CDR1 ENHRY, CDR2 SYGVKD. This CDR3 is 13 amino acids long. CDR3 in DNA: TGTGCCATCAGTGAGTCTAAGGTGGGCGAGCAGTACTTC. This sequence encodes CAISESKVGEQYF.

Many counts were recorded for this clonotype. The chain couples TRBV14 to TRBJ2-3; unclear D gene. From germline, CDR1 is SGHDN and CDR2 FVKESK. V was cut by 7 bases and J by 7 bases, with 15 bases left in between. The CDR3 loop spans 13 amino acids. As DNA, the CDR3 is TGTGCCAGCAACCACGACTGGAGAAATACGCAGTATTTT. Encoded protein: CASNHDWRNTQYF.

This clonotype appeared many times. V is TRBV10-1 and J is TRBJ2-3; 12 bases map to TRBD1. CDR3 length equals 17 residues. Trimming at V came to 5 bases and at J to 4 bases, leaving 10 bases not matched to a gene. Per germline, CDR1 WNHNN and CDR2 SYGVQD (reference sequence). The CDR3 region is CASSPSAGTGGADTQYF. The CDR3 DNA is TGCGCCAGCAGTCCCTCAGCCGGGACAGGGGGCGCAGATACGCAGTATTTT.

With respect to this clonotype: A much larger clone differs from this one at a single base, so this may be a read error. The V gene is TRBV10-3, the J gene TRBJ2-7, with 13 bases fitting TRBD2. The CDR3 runs to 16 residues. The junction had 5 bases not matched to a gene; V was cut back by 4 bases and J by 2 bases. Germline CDR1 reads ENHRY; CDR2 reads SYGVKD. The DNA of the CDR3 is TGTGCCATCAGTGGGACTAGCGGGAGACGTACCTACGAGCAGTACTTC. This encodes CAISGTSGRRTYEQYF.

In DNA form, the CDR3 reads TGTGCCAGCAGCTTAGGACAGGGAGCTAACTATGGCTACACCTTC. Its protein product is CASSLGQGANYGYTF. The chain joins TRBV7-2 to TRBJ1-2, with 7 bases lining up with TRBD1. There are 15 residues in the CDR3. Trimming cost V 1 base and J 0 bases; bases outside gene matches: 2. Germline V gene data show CDR1 as SGHTA and CDR2 as FQGNSA.

This clonotype was recorded many times. V is TRBV12-3 or TRBV12-4 and J is TRBJ2-7, with 8 positions matching TRBD1. This CDR3 is 15 amino acids long. J gave up 4 bases and V 6 bases, and 11 bases lay outside the gene matches. This chain's CDR3 is CASSRSTGVMYEQYF. CDR3 DNA: TGTGCCAGCAGCCGCTCGACAGGGGTGATGTACGAGCAGTACTTC.

This chain joins TRBV2 and TRBJ2-1; a possible D gene is TRBD1 (5 bases). CDR1 and CDR2 (germline): SNHLY, FYNNEI. The CDR3 extends over 15 amino acids. With 4 bases removed from V and 8 bases from J, the gap between germline ends came to 18 bases. The CDR3 loop is CASSGSRAWNHEQFF. The CDR3 DNA follows: TGTGCCAGCAGTGGGTCCAGGGCATGGAATCATGAGCAGTTCTTC.

J is TRBJ2-5 and V is TRBV24-1; 8 bases fit TRBD1. With V trimmed by 3 bases and J by 4 bases, 12 bases remained unmatched. There are 17 residues in the CDR3. The germline CDR1 and CDR2 sequences are KGHDR and SFDVKD. CDR3 DNA: TGTGCCACCAGTGATCCAAGAGGACAGGGCTTAAGAGAGACCCAGTACTTC. Translated: CATSDPRGQGLRETQYF.

Ten or more counts support this clonotype. The chain couples TRBV20-1 to TRBJ1-3, with 7 bases matching TRBD1. The CDR3 totals 13 residues. Per the germline V gene, CDR1 is DFQATT and CDR2 is SNEGSKA (reference sequence). V gave up 3 bases and J gave up 3 bases; unmatched junction bases: 2. The CDR3 bases are TGCAGTGCTAGCGCAGGGGGTGGAAACACCATATATTTT. This sequence encodes CSASAGGGNTIYF.

This clonotype was seen a handful of times. The chain uses TRBV3-1 and TRBJ2-1, with D tentatively TRBD2 (6 bases). CDR1 LGHDT and CDR2 YNNKEL come from the germline V gene (reference sequence). V dropped 1 base and J dropped 6 bases, with 16 bases sitting between them. The CDR3 runs 16 residues. The CDR3 region is CASSQVWQGLGNEQFF. DNA for the CDR3: TGTGCCAGCAGCCAAGTGTGGCAGGGACTGGGCAATGAGCAGTTCTTC.

CDR3 nucleotides: TGTGCCAGTAGTCGACTAGCGGGCCACGGGGAGCTGTTTTTT. Translation gives CASSRLAGHGELFF. The genes are TRBV19 and TRBJ2-2; 10 bases map to TRBD2. V dropped 5 bases and J dropped 7; count of bases not matched to a gene: 4. This CDR3 comprises 14 residues. The germline V gene has CDR1 LNHDA and CDR2 SQIVND (reference sequence).

The sample holds many counts of this clonotype. J is TRBJ2-1 and V is TRBV12-3 or TRBV12-4; TRBD2 is a possible D gene (5 bases). The germline V and J ends were trimmed by 1 base and 6 bases, with 13 bases remaining between them. The CDR3 runs 15 residues. CDR3 in DNA: TGTGCCAGCAGTTTAGGACTGCGGGTCCTCAATGAGCAGTTCTTC. It is translated as CASSLGLRVLNEQFF.

This clonotype occurred many times. This chain joins TRBV5-1 and TRBJ2-2; D not certain. Germline V gene data show CDR1 as SGHRS and CDR2 as YFSETQ. V lost 5 bases to trimming and J lost 4 bases, with 9 bases between them. This CDR3 contains 13 residues. The CDR3 bases are TGCGCCAGCAGGCAGGTTATCACCGGGGAGCTGTTTTTT. Translation gives CASRQVITGELFF.

V gene TRBV5-6 combines with J gene TRBJ2-5, with 7 bases that match TRBD2. The CDR3 is 14 amino acids. With 5 bases clipped from V and 6 bases from J, the junction kept 10 bases outside the gene matches. The germline V gene has CDR1 SGHDT and CDR2 YYEEEE. The CDR3 here is CASSPGGETQTQYF. CDR3 DNA sequence: TGTGCCAGCAGTCCGGGAGGTGAGACCCAGACCCAGTACTTC.

This clonotype was seen ten or more times. The chain employs TRBV12-3 or TRBV12-4 and TRBJ1-2; D unclear. This CDR3 comprises 15 residues. Deletions cut 2 bases from V and 4 bases from J, with 14 bases between. The CDR3 sequence: CASSLRRLVPYGYTF. CDR3 DNA: TGTGCCAGCAGTTTAAGGCGGCTCGTCCCCTATGGCTACACCTTC.

This clonotype was detected many times. The chain joins TRBV6-1 to TRBJ1-1; no clear D. Germline V gene lookup returns CDR1 MNHNS and CDR2 SASEGT. There are 13 residues in the CDR3. Deletions cut 7 bases from V and 0 bases from J, with 9 bases between. The CDR3 DNA reads TGTGCCAGCATCGCGATCATGAACACTGAAGCTTTCTTT. Encoded protein: CASIAIMNTEAFF.

This clonotype was detected only a few times. The rearrangement uses TRBV19 and TRBJ2-2; TRBD2 agrees at 7 bases. Germline lookup yields CDR1 LNHDA and CDR2 SQIVND (reference sequence). CDR3 length: 13 amino acids. CDR3 sequence reads: CFSREPNTGELFF. CDR3 in DNA: TGTTTTTCGCGGGAGCCGAACACCGGGGAGCTGTTTTTT.

This clonotype was counted ten times or more. This sequence joins TRBV20-1 and TRBJ2-7; 8 bases are shared with TRBD2. Trimming took 3 bases from V and 9 from J; bases not matched to a gene: 10. CDR3 length equals 13 residues. Germline assignment: CDR1 DFQATT and CDR2 SNEGSKA (reference sequence). CDR3 sequence reads: CSASGRAGFRQYF. The CDR3 nucleotides read TGCAGTGCTAGCGGGAGGGCGGGCTTTCGGCAGTACTTC.

This clonotype came up many times. The chain carries TRBV28 and TRBJ2-7; TRBD1 matches at 7 bases. J lost 3 bases, V lost 3 bases, and 5 bases had no gene match. CDR3 length: 14 residues. CDR1 and CDR2 from the germline V gene are MDHEN and SYDVKM. CDR3 sequence reads: CASSLETGLYEQYF. The CDR3 DNA follows: TGTGCCAGCAGTTTGGAGACAGGGCTCTACGAGCAGTACTTC. Using reference TRBV28 and TRBJ2-7 for the parts outside the CDR3, the full variable domain is DVKVTQSSRYLVKRTGEKVFLECVQDMDHENMFWYRQDPGLGLRLIYFSYDVKMKEKGDIPEGYSVSREKKERFSLILESASTNQTSMYLCASSLETGLYEQYFGPGTRLTVT.

This clonotype occurred many times. The CDR3 DNA is TGTGCCAGCAGCCTTCGGACTAGGCCCCAAGAGACCCAGTACTTC. As protein: CASSLRTRPQETQYF. This rearrangement joins TRBV6-2 or TRBV6-3 to TRBJ2-5, with TRBD2 identical over 7 bases. This CDR3 comprises 15 residues. Germline CDR1 MNHEY, CDR2 SVGEGT. Germline trimming cut 6 bases from V and 1 base from J; bases unmatched to any gene: 8.